The rows below give T cell receptor beta chains drawn from one sample of a study of blood T cell repertoires in COVID-19. Using immunoSEQ multiplex PCR, the repertoire was profiled, and TCRdb retains in-frame clones only, with some absent. The sample yields roughly 90,000 clones, about 80% seen once. Sequencing used peripheral blood. The receptors were gathered from a human donor in a cohort sampled during active COVID-19. The CDR3 runs from the conserved cysteine through the conserved F or W. The D gene is left open where the match is weak. Some rows have no size entry. The others give once, few or many, or a class for an expanded clone.

D gene	V gene	clone size	J gene	CDR3 protein	CDR3 DNA
TRBD2	TRBV18	once	TRBJ2-3	CASSMGLASTDTQYF	TGTGCCAGCTCTATGGGACTAGCCAGCACAGATACGCAGTATTTT
TRBD1	TRBV5-3	.	TRBJ2-6	CARSLTGTGYSGANVLTF	TGTGCCAGAAGTCTGACCGGGACAGGGTACTCTGGGGCCAACGTCCTGACTTTC
.	TRBV6-5	.	TRBJ1-1	CASSYEGRTNTEAFF	TGTGCCAGCAGTTACGAGGGCAGGACGAACACTGAAGCTTTCTTT
.	TRBV7-9	.	TRBJ2-2	CASSRDSTNTGELFF	TGTGCCAGCAGCCGGGACTCAACGAACACCGGGGAGCTGTTTTTT
.	TRBV20-1	.	TRBJ1-2	CSATSYGYTF	TGCAGTGCTACCAGCTATGGCTACACCTTC
.	TRBV30	.	TRBJ1-4	CAWSEGAEKLFF	TGTGCCTGGAGTGAAGGGGCTGAAAAACTGTTTTTT
.	TRBV18	.	TRBJ1-2	CASSQEERANYGYTF	TGTGCCAGCTCACAAGAAGAGAGAGCTAACTATGGCTACACCTTC
TRBD1	TRBV2	.	TRBJ1-5	CASNGQGLPNQPQHF	TGTGCCAGCAACGGACAGGGGCTACCTAATCAGCCCCAGCATTTT
TRBD2	TRBV5-4	.	TRBJ2-1	CASSLPAGRLQNEQFF	TGTGCCAGCAGCCTACCAGCGGGAAGACTACAGAATGAGCAGTTCTTC
TRBD2	TRBV19	.	TRBJ2-1	CASRPPGTSFYNEQFF	TGTGCCAGCCGACCGCCGGGGACTAGTTTCTACAATGAGCAGTTCTTC
.	TRBV3-1/TRBV3-2	.	TRBJ1-5	CASSQAALGGQPQHF	TGTGCCAGCAGCCAAGCTGCCCTAGGGGGTCAGCCCCAGCATTTT
.	TRBV5-8	.	TRBJ1-1	CASSLVIEAFF	TGTGCCAGCAGCTTGGTTATTGAAGCTTTCTTT
.	TRBV5-5	once	TRBJ2-7	CASSFRGDSYEQYF	TGTGCCAGCAGCTTCAGGGGGGACTCCTACGAGCAGTACTTC
TRBD1	TRBV2	.	TRBJ2-1	CASCWQFKDRGYNEQFF	TGTGCCAGCTGCTGGCAGTTCAAGGACAGGGGTTACAATGAGCAGTTCTTC
.	TRBV4-2	.	TRBJ2-3	CASSQDGQGSTDTQYF	TGTGCCAGCAGCCAAGATGGGCAGGGTAGCACAGATACGCAGTATTTT
TRBD1	TRBV10-2	.	TRBJ1-1	CASSERLDLTGGTEAFF	TGCGCCAGCAGTGAACGTCTGGACTTAACAGGGGGCACTGAAGCTTTCTTT
.	TRBV18	.	TRBJ1-2	CASSREEGRTYGYTF	TGTGCCAGCTCACGTGAGGAGGGACGGACCTATGGCTACACCTTC
TRBD2	TRBV7-3	.	TRBJ2-7	CASSLSASGGYEQYF	TGTGCCAGCAGCTTATCTGCCAGCGGGGGATACGAGCAGTACTTC
.	TRBV25-1	few	TRBJ1-5	CASSEWQINQPQHF	TGTGCCAGCAGTGAATGGCAAATCAATCAGCCCCAGCATTTT
TRBD1	TRBV2	few	TRBJ2-7	CASSAQGTYEQYF	TGTGCCAGCAGCGCACAGGGGACCTACGAGCAGTACTTC
.	TRBV2	once	TRBJ1-1	CASSDPGVNTEAFF	TGTGCCAGCAGTGATCCAGGGGTGAACACTGAAGCTTTCTTT
.	TRBV28	.	TRBJ1-2	CASSATRVTTF	TGTGCCAGCAGTGCGACGAGGGTTACCACCTTC
.	TRBV5-8	.	TRBJ1-1	CASSFSFLNTEAFF	TGTGCCAGCAGCTTCAGTTTTCTGAACACTGAAGCTTTCTTT
.	TRBV6-7	.	TRBJ2-5	CASSYSGEEETQYF	TGTGCCAGCAGTTACTCCGGCGAGGAAGAGACCCAGTACTTC
TRBD1	TRBV6-5	.	TRBJ1-2	CASVRDRTYGYTF	TGTGCGAGCGTTCGGGACAGGACCTATGGCTACACCTTC
.	TRBV15	.	TRBJ1-5	CATSREGYMDQPQHF	TGTGCCACCAGCAGGGAGGGGTATATGGATCAGCCCCAGCATTTT
TRBD1	TRBV5-4	.	TRBJ1-5	CASNLAEGQGFQPQHF	TGTGCCAGCAACCTAGCAGAGGGACAGGGATTCCAGCCCCAGCATTTT
.	TRBV5-1	.	TRBJ1-2	CASSFAGLDYGYTF	TGCGCCAGCAGCTTCGCAGGGCTCGACTATGGCTACACCTTC
TRBD1	TRBV6-5	once	TRBJ2-3	CASSYGTGGDTQYF	TGTGCCAGCAGTTACGGGACAGGGGGGGATACGCAGTATTTT
.	TRBV18	.	TRBJ2-6	CASSPDTGANVLTF	TGTGCCAGCTCACCCGACACTGGGGCCAACGTCCTGACTTTC
TRBD1	TRBV5-1	once	TRBJ2-7	CASSPGQDYEQYF	TGCGCCAGCAGCCCCGGACAGGACTACGAGCAGTACTTC
TRBD2	TRBV19	.	TRBJ2-3	CASSTSGASTDTQYF	TGTGCCAGTAGCACTAGCGGGGCGAGCACAGATACGCAGTATTTT
.	TRBV27	.	TRBJ2-3	CASSPLSTDTQYF	TGTGCCAGCAGTCCCCTCAGCACAGATACGCAGTATTTT
TRBD1	TRBV9	.	TRBJ2-5	CASSAGQRETQYF	TGTGCCAGCAGCGCGGGACAGCGAGAGACCCAGTACTTC
TRBD1	TRBV5-1	.	TRBJ2-5	CASSLATGGAGKTQYF	TGCGCCAGCAGCTTGGCGACAGGGGGCGCGGGGAAGACCCAGTACTTC
.	TRBV2	.	TRBJ1-1	CASSQGNTEAFF	TGTGCCAGCAGCCAGGGGAACACTGAAGCTTTCTTT
TRBD2	TRBV27	.	TRBJ2-3	CASSLKAGGPDTQYF	TGTGCCAGCAGTTTAAAAGCGGGGGGACCAGATACGCAGTATTTT
TRBD1	TRBV10-3	.	TRBJ2-2	CAISASGTANTGELFF	TGTGCCATCAGTGCCTCCGGGACAGCTAACACCGGGGAGCTGTTTTTT
.	TRBV20-1	.	TRBJ2-7	CSASGTHEAVNEQYF	TGCAGTGCTAGTGGAACTCATGAAGCGGTTAACGAGCAGTACTTC
.	TRBV28	.	TRBJ2-3	CASTHSNTDTQYF	TGTGCCAGCACGCACAGCAACACAGATACGCAGTATTTT
.	TRBV7-8	.	TRBJ2-5	CASSENQETQYF	TGTGCCAGCAGCGAGAACCAAGAGACCCAGTACTTC
.	TRBV2	.	TRBJ2-2	CASRDRPNTGELFF	TGTGCCAGCAGGGACAGACCGAACACCGGGGAGCTGTTTTTT